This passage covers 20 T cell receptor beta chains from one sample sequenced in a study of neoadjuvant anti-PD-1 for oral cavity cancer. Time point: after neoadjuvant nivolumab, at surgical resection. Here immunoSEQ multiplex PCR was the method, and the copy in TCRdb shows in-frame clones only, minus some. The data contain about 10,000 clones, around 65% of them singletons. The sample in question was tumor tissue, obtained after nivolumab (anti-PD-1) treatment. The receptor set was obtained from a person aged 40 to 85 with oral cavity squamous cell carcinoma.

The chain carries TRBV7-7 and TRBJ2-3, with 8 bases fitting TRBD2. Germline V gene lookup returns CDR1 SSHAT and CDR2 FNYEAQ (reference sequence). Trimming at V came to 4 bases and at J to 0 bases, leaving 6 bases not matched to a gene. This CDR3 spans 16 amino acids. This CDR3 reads CASSSISGASTDTQYF. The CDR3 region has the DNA TGTGCCAGCAGCTCGATTAGCGGGGCGAGCACAGATACGCAGTATTTT.

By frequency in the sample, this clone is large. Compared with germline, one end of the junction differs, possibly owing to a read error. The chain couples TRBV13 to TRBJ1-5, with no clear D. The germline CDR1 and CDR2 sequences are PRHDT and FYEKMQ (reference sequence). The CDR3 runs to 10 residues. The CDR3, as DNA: TGTGCCAGCGGGGAAAGGGTCCTCAATTTT. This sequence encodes CASGERVLNF.

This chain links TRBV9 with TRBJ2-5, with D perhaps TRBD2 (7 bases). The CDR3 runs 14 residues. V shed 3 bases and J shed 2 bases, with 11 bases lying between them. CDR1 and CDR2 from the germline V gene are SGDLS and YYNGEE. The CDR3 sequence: CASSGGGGQETQYF. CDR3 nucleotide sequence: TGTGCCAGCAGCGGGGGAGGGGGTCAAGAGACCCAGTACTTC.

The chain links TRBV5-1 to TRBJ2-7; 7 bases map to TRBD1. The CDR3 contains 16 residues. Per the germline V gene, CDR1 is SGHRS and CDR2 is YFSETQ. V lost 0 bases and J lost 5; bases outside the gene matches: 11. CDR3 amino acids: CASSLGGVQGRNEQYF. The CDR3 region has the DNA TGCGCCAGCAGCTTGGGGGGCGTACAGGGGAGAAACGAGCAGTACTTC.

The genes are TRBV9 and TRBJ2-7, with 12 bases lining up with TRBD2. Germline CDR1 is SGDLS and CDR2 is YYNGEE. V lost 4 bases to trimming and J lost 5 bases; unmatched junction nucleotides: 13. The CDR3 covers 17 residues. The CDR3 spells CASSPRTSGAPSHEQYF. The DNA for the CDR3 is TGTGCCAGCAGCCCCCGGACTAGCGGGGCCCCCAGTCACGAGCAGTACTTC.

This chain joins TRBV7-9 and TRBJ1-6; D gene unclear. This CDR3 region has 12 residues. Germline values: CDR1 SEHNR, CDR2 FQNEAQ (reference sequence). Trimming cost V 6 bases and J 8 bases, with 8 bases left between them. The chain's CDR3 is CASSRRDSPLHF. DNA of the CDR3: TGTGCCAGCAGTCGACGAGATTCACCCCTCCACTTT. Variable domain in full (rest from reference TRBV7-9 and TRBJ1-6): DTGVSQNPRHKITKRGQNVTFRCDPISEHNRLYWYRQTLGQGPEFLTYFQNEAQLEKSRLLSDRFSAERPKGSFSTLEIQRTEQGDSAMYLCASSRRDSPLHFGNGTRLTVT.

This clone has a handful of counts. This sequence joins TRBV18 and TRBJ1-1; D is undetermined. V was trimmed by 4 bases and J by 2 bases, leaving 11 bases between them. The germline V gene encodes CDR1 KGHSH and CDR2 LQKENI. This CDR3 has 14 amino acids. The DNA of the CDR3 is TGTGCCAGCTCACGTCGGCCCGCCAACACTGAAGCTTTCTTT. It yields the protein CASSRRPANTEAFF.

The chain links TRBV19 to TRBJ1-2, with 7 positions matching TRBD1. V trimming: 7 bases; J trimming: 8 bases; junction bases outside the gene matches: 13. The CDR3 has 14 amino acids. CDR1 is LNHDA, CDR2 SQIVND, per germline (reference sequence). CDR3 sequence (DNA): TGTGCCAGTACTTTGACAGGGACTCAGAGCGGCTACACCTTC. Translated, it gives CASTLTGTQSGYTF.

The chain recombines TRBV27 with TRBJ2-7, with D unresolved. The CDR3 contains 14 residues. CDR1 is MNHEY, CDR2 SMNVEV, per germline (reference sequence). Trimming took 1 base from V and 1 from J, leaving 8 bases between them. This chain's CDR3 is CASSLYPRSYEQYF. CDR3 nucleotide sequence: TGTGCCAGCAGTTTATACCCGCGATCCTACGAGCAGTACTTC.

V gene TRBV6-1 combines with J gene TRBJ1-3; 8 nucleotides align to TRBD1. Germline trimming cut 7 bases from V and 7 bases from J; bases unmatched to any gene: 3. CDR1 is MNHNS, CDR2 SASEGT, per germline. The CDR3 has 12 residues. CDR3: CASMQGANTIYF. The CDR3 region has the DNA TGTGCCAGCATGCAGGGGGCGAACACCATATATTTT.

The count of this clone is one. DNA for the CDR3: TGTGCCAGCAGTTTCTCGGTAGCGAAGGGGACAGATACGCAGTATTTT. Protein: CASSFSVAKGTDTQYF. The V and J genes are TRBV27 and TRBJ2-3; D may match TRBD1 or TRBD2 (5 bases each). Deletions cut 3 bases from V and 3 bases from J, with 16 bases between. The CDR3 is made up of 16 amino acids. CDR1 MNHEY and CDR2 SMNVEV come from the germline V gene (reference sequence).

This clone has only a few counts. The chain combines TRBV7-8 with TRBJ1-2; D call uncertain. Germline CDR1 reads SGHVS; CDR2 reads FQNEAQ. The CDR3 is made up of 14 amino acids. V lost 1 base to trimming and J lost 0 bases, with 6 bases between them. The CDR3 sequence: CASSLGSSNYGYTF. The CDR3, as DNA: TGTGCCAGCAGCTTAGGGAGTTCTAACTATGGCTACACCTTC.

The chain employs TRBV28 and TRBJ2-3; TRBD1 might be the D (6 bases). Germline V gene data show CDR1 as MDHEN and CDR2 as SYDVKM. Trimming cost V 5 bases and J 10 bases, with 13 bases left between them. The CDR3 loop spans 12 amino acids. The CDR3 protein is CASSLYRAPQYF. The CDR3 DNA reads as TGTGCCAGCAGTCTCTACAGGGCTCCGCAGTATTTT.

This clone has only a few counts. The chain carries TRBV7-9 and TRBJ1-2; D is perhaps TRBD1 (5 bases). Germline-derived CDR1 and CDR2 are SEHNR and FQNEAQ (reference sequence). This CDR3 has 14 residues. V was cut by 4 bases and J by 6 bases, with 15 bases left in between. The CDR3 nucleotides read TGTGCCAGCAGCTCCCAGGGTAATACGGATGGCTACACCTTC. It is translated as CASSSQGNTDGYTF.

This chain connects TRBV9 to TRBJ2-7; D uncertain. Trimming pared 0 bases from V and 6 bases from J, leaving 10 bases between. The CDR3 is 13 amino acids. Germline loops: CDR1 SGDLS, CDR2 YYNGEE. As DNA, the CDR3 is TGTGCCAGCAGCGTAGGGCTTTCGGGCGAGCAGTACTTC. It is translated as CASSVGLSGEQYF.

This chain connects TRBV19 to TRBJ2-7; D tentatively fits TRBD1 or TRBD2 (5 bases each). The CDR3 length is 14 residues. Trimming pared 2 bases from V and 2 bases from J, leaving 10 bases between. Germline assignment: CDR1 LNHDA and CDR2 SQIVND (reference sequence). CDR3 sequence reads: CASSISRGAYEQYF. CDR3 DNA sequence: TGTGCCAGTAGTATATCACGGGGCGCCTACGAGCAGTACTTC.

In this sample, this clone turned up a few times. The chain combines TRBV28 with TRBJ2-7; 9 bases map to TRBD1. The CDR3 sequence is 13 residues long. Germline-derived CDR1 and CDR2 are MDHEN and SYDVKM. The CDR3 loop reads CAGGGQGSHEQYF. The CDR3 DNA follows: TGTGCGGGGGGCGGACAGGGGTCCCACGAGCAGTACTTC.

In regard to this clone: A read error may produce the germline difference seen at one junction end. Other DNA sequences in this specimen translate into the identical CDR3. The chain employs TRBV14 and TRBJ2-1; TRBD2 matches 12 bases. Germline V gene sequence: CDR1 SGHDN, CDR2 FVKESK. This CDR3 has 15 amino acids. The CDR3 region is CASSSSGGASNEQFF. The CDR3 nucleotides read TGTGCTAGCAGCTCTAGCGGGGGGGCCTCCAATGAGCAGTTCTTC.

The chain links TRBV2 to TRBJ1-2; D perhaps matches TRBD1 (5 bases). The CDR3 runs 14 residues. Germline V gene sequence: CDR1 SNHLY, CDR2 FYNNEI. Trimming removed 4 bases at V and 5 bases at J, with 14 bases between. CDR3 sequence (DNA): TGTGCCAGCAGTGGGGGTAGTGAGGGGTATGGCTACACCTTC. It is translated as CASSGGSEGYGYTF.

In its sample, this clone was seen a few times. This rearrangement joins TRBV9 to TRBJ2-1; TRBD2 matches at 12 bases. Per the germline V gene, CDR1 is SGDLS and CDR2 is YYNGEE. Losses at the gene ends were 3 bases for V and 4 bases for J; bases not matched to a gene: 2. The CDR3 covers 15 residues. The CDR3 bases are TGTGCCAGCAGCGAGGGACTAGCGGGTTACAATGAGCAGTTCTTC. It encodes CASSEGLAGYNEQFF.